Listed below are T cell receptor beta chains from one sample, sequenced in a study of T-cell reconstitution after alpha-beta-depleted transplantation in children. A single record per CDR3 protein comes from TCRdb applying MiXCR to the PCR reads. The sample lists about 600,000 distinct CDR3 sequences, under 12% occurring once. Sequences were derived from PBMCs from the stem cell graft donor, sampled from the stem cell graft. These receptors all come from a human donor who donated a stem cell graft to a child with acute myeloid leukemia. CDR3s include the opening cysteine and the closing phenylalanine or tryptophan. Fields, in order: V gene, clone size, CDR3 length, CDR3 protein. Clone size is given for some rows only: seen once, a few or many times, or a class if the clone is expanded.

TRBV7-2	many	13	CASTGGSKNIQYF
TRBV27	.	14	CASKRVATNEKLFF
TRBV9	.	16	CASSAGSLTRGSEQYF
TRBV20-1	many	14	CSAQTVNSGNTIYF
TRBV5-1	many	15	CASSLASSGTETQYF
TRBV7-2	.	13	CASSFGGSGGYTF
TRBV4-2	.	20	CASSQVSRLQGPKDTGELFF
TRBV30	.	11	CAKQGTRGYTF
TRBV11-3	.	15	CASSGMDRGQSEQFF
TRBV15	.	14	CATSLDRRSYEQYF
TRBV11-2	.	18	CASSFPVAGGRDTGELFF
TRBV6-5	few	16	CASSYGGGLNTGELFF
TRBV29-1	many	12	CSVVSGTGELFF
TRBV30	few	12	CAWTGASNEQFF
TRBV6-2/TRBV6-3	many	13	CASSYGGTGELFF
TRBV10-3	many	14	CAISGQTHTDTQYF
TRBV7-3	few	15	CASSPASGAVGELFF
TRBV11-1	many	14	CASSRRDREHEQYF
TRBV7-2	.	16	CASSLALTASSGELFF
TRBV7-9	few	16	CASSFSGRASYNEQFF
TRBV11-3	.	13	CASSLTAEDTQYF
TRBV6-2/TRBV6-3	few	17	CASSYSRQIYNTGELFF
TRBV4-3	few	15	CASSQARGVKEKLFF
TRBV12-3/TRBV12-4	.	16	CASSPLGAGATGELFF
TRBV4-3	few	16	CASSQDSRGDTDTQYF
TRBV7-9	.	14	CASSLAGDLYEQYF
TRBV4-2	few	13	CASSPDMAGGYTF
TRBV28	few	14	CASRYSRYTGELFF
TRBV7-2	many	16	CASSPGGSGRQETQYF
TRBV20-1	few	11	CRAAQGNIQYF
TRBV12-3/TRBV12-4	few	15	CASNPLAGVGGEQFF
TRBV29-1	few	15	CSVPVMGQKNTEAFF
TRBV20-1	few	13	CSARQSGVHEQYF